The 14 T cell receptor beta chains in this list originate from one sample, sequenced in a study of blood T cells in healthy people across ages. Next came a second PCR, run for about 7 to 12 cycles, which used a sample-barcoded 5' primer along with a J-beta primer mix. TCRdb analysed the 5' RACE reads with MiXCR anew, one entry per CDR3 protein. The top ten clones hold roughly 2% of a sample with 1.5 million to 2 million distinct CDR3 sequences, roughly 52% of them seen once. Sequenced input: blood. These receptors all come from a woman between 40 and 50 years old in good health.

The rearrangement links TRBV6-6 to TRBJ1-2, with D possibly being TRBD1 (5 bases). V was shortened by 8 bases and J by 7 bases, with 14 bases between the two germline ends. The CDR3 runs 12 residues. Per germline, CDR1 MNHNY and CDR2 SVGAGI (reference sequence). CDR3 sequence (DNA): TGTGCCAGCCAGGGACCGCTTCCTGGCTACACCTTC. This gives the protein CASQGPLPGYTF.

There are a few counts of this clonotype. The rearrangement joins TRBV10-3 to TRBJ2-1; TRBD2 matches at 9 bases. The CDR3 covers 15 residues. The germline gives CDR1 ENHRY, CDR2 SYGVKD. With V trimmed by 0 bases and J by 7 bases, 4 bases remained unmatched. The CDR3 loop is CAISESYSGGNEQFF. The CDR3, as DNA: TGTGCCATCAGTGAGTCGTATAGCGGGGGAAATGAGCAGTTCTTC.

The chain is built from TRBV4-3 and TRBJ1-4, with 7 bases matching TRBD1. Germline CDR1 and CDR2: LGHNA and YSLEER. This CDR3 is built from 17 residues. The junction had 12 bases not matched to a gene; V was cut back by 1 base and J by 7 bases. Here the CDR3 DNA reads TGCGCCAGCAGCCAAGTTAGGGGTGGGACAGCACCTGAAAAACTGTTTTTT. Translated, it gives CASSQVRGGTAPEKLFF.

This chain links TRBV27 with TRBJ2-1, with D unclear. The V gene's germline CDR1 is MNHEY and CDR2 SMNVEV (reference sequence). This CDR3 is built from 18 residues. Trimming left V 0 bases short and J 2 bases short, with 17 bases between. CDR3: CASSLSGRQTHTYNEQFF. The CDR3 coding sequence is TGTGCCAGCAGTTTATCCGGAAGGCAGACTCATACCTACAATGAGCAGTTCTTC.

CDR3 sequence: CASSLRGRETSGGANVLTF. The CDR3, as DNA: TGTGCCAGCAGCTTGAGGGGCAGGGAAACTTCGGGCGGGGCCAACGTCCTGACTTTC. The chain has TRBV5-5 and TRBJ2-6, with D perhaps matching TRBD1 (5 bases). The CDR3 has 19 amino acids. The germline gives CDR1 SGHKS, CDR2 YYEKEE (reference sequence). V was cut by 1 base and J by 4 bases, with 21 bases left in between.

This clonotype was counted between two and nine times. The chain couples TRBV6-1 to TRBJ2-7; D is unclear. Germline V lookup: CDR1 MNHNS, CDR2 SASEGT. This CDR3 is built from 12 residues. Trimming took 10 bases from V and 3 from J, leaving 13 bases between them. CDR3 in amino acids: CATNGRFYEQYF. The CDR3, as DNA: TGTGCCACCAACGGACGGTTCTACGAGCAGTACTTC.

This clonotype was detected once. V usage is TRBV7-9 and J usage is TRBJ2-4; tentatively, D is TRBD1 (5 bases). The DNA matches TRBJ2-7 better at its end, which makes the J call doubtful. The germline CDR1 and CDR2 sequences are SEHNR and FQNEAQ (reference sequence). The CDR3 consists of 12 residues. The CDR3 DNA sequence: TGTGCCGTTACCCAGGGTCCCTACGAGCAGTACTTC. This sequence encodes CAVTQGPYEQYF.

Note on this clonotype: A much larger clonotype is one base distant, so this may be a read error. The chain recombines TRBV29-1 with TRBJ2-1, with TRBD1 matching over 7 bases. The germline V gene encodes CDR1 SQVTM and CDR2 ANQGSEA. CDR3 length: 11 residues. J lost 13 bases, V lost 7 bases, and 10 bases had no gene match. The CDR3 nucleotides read TGCAGCGATCGACAGGGAGAGACCCAGTTCTTC. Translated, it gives CSDRQGETQFF.

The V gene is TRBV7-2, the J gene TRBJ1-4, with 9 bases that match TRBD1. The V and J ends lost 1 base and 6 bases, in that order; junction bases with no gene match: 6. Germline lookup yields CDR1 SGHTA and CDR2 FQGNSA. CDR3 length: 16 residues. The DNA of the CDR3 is TGTGCCAGCAGCTTAGGTACCGGGACAGGGTATGAAAAACTGTTTTTT. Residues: CASSLGTGTGYEKLFF.

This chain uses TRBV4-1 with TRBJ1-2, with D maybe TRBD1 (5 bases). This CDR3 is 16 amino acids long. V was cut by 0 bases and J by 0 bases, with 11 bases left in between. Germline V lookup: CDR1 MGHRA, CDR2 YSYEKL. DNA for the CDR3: TGCGCCAGCAGCCAAGAGCGACAGAAAGCTAACTATGGCTACACCTTC. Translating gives CASSQERQKANYGYTF.

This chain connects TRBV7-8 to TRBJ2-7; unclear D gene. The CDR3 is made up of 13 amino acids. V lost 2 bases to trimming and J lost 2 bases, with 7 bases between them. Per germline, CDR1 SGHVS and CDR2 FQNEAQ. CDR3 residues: CASSLIVAYEQYF. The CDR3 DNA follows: TGTGCCAGCAGCTTAATTGTCGCCTACGAGCAGTACTTC.

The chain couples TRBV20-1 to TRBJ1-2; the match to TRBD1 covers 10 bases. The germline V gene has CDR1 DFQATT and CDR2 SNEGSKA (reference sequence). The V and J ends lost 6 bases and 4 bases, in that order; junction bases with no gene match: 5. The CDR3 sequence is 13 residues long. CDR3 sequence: CSARTGGIYGYTF. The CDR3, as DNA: TGCAGTGCCCGGACAGGGGGGATCTATGGCTACACCTTC.

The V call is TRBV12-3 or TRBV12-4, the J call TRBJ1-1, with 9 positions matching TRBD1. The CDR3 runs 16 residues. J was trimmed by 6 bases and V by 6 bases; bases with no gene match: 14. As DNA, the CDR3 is TGTGCCAGCAGAGCGGGACAGGGTGGTTCTAGGGCTGAAGCTTTCTTT. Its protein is CASRAGQGGSRAEAFF.

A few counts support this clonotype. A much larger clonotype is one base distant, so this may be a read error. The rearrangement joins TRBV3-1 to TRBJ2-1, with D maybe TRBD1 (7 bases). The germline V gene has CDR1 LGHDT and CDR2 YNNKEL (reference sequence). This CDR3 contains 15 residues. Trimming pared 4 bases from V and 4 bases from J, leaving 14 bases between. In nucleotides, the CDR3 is TGTGCCAGCAGCCTCCGGGACAGCGGGTACAATGAGCAGTTCTTC. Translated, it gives CASSLRDSGYNEQFF.